A single sample gave rise to the 10 T cell receptor beta chains below, sequenced in a study of T cell changes during pregnancy in multiple sclerosis. The data were produced by immunoSEQ multiplex PCR, yet TCRdb's version contains in-frame clones alone and is incomplete. The data contain about 40,000 clones, about 95% of them singletons. Sample: peripheral blood, taken in the third trimester of pregnancy. The source of these receptors is a female donor with multiple sclerosis, enrolled in a pregnancy study.

The CDR3 nucleotides are TGCGCCAGCAGCCGACCAAATGCCGGGACAGGGGTTGGCTACACCTTC. This translates into CASSRPNAGTGVGYTF. The J gene is TRBJ1-2, the V gene TRBV4-1; TRBD1 agrees at 10 bases. The CDR3 is 16 residues long. V gave up 4 bases and J gave up 7 bases; unmatched junction bases: 12. Per germline, CDR1 MGHRA and CDR2 YSYEKL.

The rearrangement links TRBV5-8 to TRBJ2-1, with D hard to call. Trimming took 6 bases from V and 4 from J, leaving 5 bases between them. This CDR3 has 11 residues. Germline V gene lookup returns CDR1 SGHTS and CDR2 YDEGEE. The CDR3 reads CASILYNEQFF. In DNA form, the CDR3 reads TGTGCCAGCATCCTTTACAATGAGCAGTTCTTC.

The chain employs TRBV29-1 and TRBJ2-1; 10 positions agree with TRBD1. The CDR3 is 16 amino acids. Trimming at V came to 6 bases and at J to 3 bases, leaving 11 bases not matched to a gene. The germline V gene has CDR1 SQVTM and CDR2 ANQGSEA. The CDR3 spells CSVGASRDRGYNEQFF. The CDR3 coding sequence is TGCAGCGTAGGGGCTTCCCGGGACAGGGGCTACAATGAGCAGTTCTTC.

The V and J genes are TRBV7-8 and TRBJ2-4, with 15 bases identical to TRBD2. Germline loops: CDR1 SGHVS, CDR2 FQNEAQ. The CDR3 is 20 residues long. V shed 5 bases and J 3 bases; nucleotides not matched to a gene: 14. CDR3 in amino acids: CASSPRGLAGGRAGKNIQYF. The DNA for the CDR3 is TGTGCCAGCAGCCCGAGAGGACTAGCGGGGGGGCGAGCGGGCAAAAACATTCAGTACTTC.

The V and J genes are TRBV27 and TRBJ2-3; D not resolved. From germline, CDR1 is MNHEY and CDR2 SMNVEV (reference sequence). V was shortened by 4 bases and J by 2 bases, with 7 bases between the two germline ends. The CDR3 has 13 amino acids. CDR3 protein: CASSSVSTDTQYF. For the CDR3, the DNA is TGTGCCAGCAGTTCCGTTTCCACAGATACGCAGTATTTT.

This chain connects TRBV4-1 to TRBJ1-2; 8 bases line up with TRBD1. The CDR3 is made up of 16 amino acids. Germline loops: CDR1 MGHRA, CDR2 YSYEKL. V trimming: 0 bases; J trimming: 1 base; junction bases outside the gene matches: 4. The CDR3 DNA follows: TGCGCCAGCAGCCAAGAGATGGGACAGGATAACTATGGCTACACCTTC. This gives the protein CASSQEMGQDNYGYTF.

The J gene is TRBJ2-7, the V gene TRBV5-1, with 7 bases identical to TRBD2. V gave up 0 bases and J gave up 5 bases; unmatched junction bases: 14. CDR3 length equals 17 residues. Germline-derived CDR1 and CDR2 are SGHRS and YFSETQ. The CDR3 region is CASSLGASGDTVDEQYF. Here the CDR3 DNA reads TGCGCCAGCAGCTTGGGGGCTAGCGGAGACACCGTCGACGAGCAGTACTTC.

The CDR3: CASSLTPGQGNTQYF. As DNA, the CDR3 is TGTGCCAGCTCCCTTACCCCGGGACAGGGGAATACGCAGTATTTT. The chain combines TRBV18 with TRBJ2-3, with TRBD1 identical over 10 bases. This CDR3 contains 15 residues. Per germline, CDR1 KGHSH and CDR2 LQKENI. The trim removed 6 bases at V and 7 bases at J, leaving 10 bases unmatched.

The gene calls are TRBV19 and TRBJ2-5; D ambiguous. Germline V gene sequence: CDR1 LNHDA, CDR2 SQIVND (reference sequence). Trimming took off 1 base at V and 2 bases at J, with 11 bases between the two ends. This CDR3 contains 15 residues. The CDR3 coding sequence is TGTGCCAGTAGTATAGGGTTCGCCGGGCAAGAGACCCAGTACTTC. Translation gives CASSIGFAGQETQYF.

The chain uses TRBV6-1 and TRBJ1-1; 7 bases map to TRBD1. The germline V gene encodes CDR1 MNHNS and CDR2 SASEGT. CDR3 size: 14 residues. V trimming: 3 bases; J trimming: 1 base; junction bases outside the gene matches: 2. The CDR3 is CASSDGQENTEAFF. The DNA of the CDR3 is TGTGCCAGCAGTGACGGACAGGAGAACACTGAAGCTTTCTTT.